The present entry profiles one T cell receptor (beta chain) with its context. Its antigen is not identified. The CDR3 consists of 15 residues. Germline-derived CDR1 and CDR2 are MDHEN and SYDVKM. The ends were cut back, 8 bases at V and 5 bases at J, with 19 bases in the middle. 60 Vbeta and 13 Jbeta primers were used in PCR. TCRdb's copy holds only in-frame clones and misses some; the assay was immunoSEQ multiplex PCR. In the table there are 150,000 to 200,000 clones, nearly 80% of which are singletons. This record belongs to a study of cytomegalovirus exposure and HLA in healthy donors. Notes on the study in general: A later analysis showed TCR association rates differing by HLA locus, peaking at DRB1 and lowest at HLA-C.

Sequenced: PBMCs. This sequence joins TRBV28 and TRBJ1-5, with D possibly being TRBD1 (5 bases). The clonotype was recovered from a woman aged 40 to 49 in good health and CMV-seronegative. Here the CDR3 DNA reads TGTGCCAGCGTAGTGGCAGGGCGGTTCGATCAGCCCCAGCATTTT. Amino acid sequence: CASVVAGRFDQPQHF.